The 18 T cell receptor beta chains in this list originate from one sample, sequenced in a study of read filtering for tumor transcriptome and immune sequencing. From 350 to 500 ng of RNA, a library with molecular barcoded alpha/delta and beta/gamma adaptors was made. TCRdb reanalysed the reads using MiXCR and keeps one entry per CDR3 protein. The data hold tens of thousands of distinct CDR3 sequences, with 15% to 20% observed a single time. The sequenced sample consisted of a population of CD138-negative cells sorted from bone marrow. The source is a donor at least 40 years old with multiple myeloma.

This clonotype occurred many times. The chain has TRBV24-1 and TRBJ2-1; weak D call: TRBD2 (6 bases). Deletions cut 4 bases from V and 2 bases from J, with 11 bases between. Looked up from germline, CDR1 is KGHDR and CDR2 is SFDVKD. CDR3 length: 15 residues. The CDR3 loop reads CATSDTGTPYNEQFF. In DNA form, the CDR3 reads TGTGCCACCAGTGACACCGGGACTCCCTACAATGAGCAGTTCTTC.

This clonotype was picked up many times. This chain uses TRBV2 with TRBJ2-3, with 11 nucleotides matching TRBD2. The trim removed 5 bases at V and 6 bases at J, leaving 4 bases unmatched. This CDR3 region has 14 residues. Per germline, CDR1 SNHLY and CDR2 FYNNEI. The CDR3 here is CASSTGLAADTQYF. In DNA form, the CDR3 reads TGTGCCAGCAGTACGGGACTAGCGGCGGATACGCAGTATTTT.

Regarding this clonotype: One end of the junction varies from germline; a read error may be responsible. The rearrangement joins TRBV20-1 to TRBJ1-5, with D unresolved. Germline assignment: CDR1 DFQATT and CDR2 SNEGSKA (reference sequence). CDR3 length equals 12 residues. The CDR3, as DNA: TGCGGTGCCAGGCAAGGCAATCAGCCCCAGCATTTT. This translates into CGARQGNQPQHF.

This clonotype was observed many times. The chain recombines TRBV12-3 or TRBV12-4 with TRBJ1-5, with no clear D. The CDR3 loop spans 14 amino acids. The V end was cut by 5 bases, the J end by 7 bases, with 15 bases between. The CDR3, as DNA: TGTGCCAGCAGTGTGGACCCCCCGGGGCAGCCCCAGCATTTT. Its protein is CASSVDPPGQPQHF.

This clonotype rates as medium-sized (0.01 to 0.1%). The rearrangement links TRBV19 to TRBJ2-1; 8 bases fit TRBD2. Germline lookup yields CDR1 LNHDA and CDR2 SQIVND (reference sequence). With V trimmed by 8 bases and J by 6 bases, 3 bases remained unmatched. The CDR3 totals 12 residues. The CDR3 reads CASRGGRNEQFF. In DNA, the CDR3 is TGTGCCAGTCGGGGGGGCCGCAATGAGCAGTTCTTC.

The rearrangement joins TRBV2 to TRBJ1-2; no firm D call. Trimming cost V 1 base and J 4 bases, with 7 bases left between them. This CDR3 has 13 amino acids. Germline V gene sequence: CDR1 SNHLY, CDR2 FYNNEI. CDR3 in DNA: TGTGCCAGCAGTGAAGGGCAGGTCTATGGCTACACCTTC. It specifies CASSEGQVYGYTF. The full variable domain, completed using reference TRBV2 and TRBJ1-2, is EPEVTQTPSHQVTQMGQEVILRCVPISNHLYFYWYRQILGQKVEFLVSFYNNEISEKSEIFDDQFSVERPDGSNFTLKIRSTKLEDSAMYFCASSEGQVYGYTFGSGTRLTVV.

The table lists this clonotype with many counts. The rearrangement joins TRBV4-2 to TRBJ1-1; D is unclear. The germline V gene encodes CDR1 LGHNA and CDR2 YNFKEQ. CDR3 length: 14 amino acids. Trimming took off 1 base at V and 1 base at J, with 7 bases between the two ends. CDR3 amino acids: CASSQVQKNTEAFF. The CDR3 region has the DNA TGTGCCAGCAGCCAAGTTCAGAAGAACACTGAAGCTTTCTTT.

As regards this clonotype: The conserved phenylalanine or tryptophan is not found at the CDR3 terminus, so this likely reflects a read error. The V call is TRBV7-9, the J call TRBJ1-1; D perhaps matches TRBD1 (5 bases). Germline V gives CDR1 SEHNR, CDR2 FQNEAQ (reference sequence). The length of the CDR3 is 13 residues. As DNA, the CDR3 is TGTGCCAGCAGCTTTGTTGGGGGTACTGAGGCTTTCTTA. Its translation is CASSFVGGTEAFL.

On this clonotype: A much more abundant neighbour one base away suggests this may be a read error. The V gene is TRBV5-1, the J gene TRBJ2-2; tentative D call: TRBD1 (5 bases). This CDR3 contains 16 residues. Germline V CDR1 and CDR2: SGHRS, YFSETQ. V lost 0 bases, J lost 2 bases, and 11 bases lay in between. Here the CDR3 reads CASSLGGRTNTGELFF. The CDR3 coding sequence is TGCGCCAGCAGCTTGGGGGGCAGGACCAACACCGGGGAGCTGTTTTTT.

This clonotype was counted at least ten times. The V gene is TRBV12-3 or TRBV12-4, the J gene TRBJ2-1; 8 bases fit TRBD2. This CDR3 spans 16 amino acids. The V gene end was trimmed by 4 bases and the J gene end by 4 bases; junction bases not matched to a gene: 9. Here the CDR3 DNA reads TGTGCCAGCAGTTCCACAGACGGGACTAGTTACAATGAGCAGTTCTTC. Translation gives CASSSTDGTSYNEQFF.

In its sample, this clonotype was seen many times. This chain links TRBV27 with TRBJ1-1; the D is unclear. The CDR3 runs to 15 residues. V gave up 6 bases and J gave up 1 base, with 15 bases separating them. Germline loops: CDR1 MNHEY, CDR2 SMNVEV (reference sequence). The DNA of the CDR3 is TGTGCCAGCAGCCGCGGACGGCCGGAGAACACTGAAGCTTTCTTT. Its protein is CASSRGRPENTEAFF.

This clonotype was detected many times. The V gene is TRBV29-1, the J gene TRBJ1-5; 7 bases are shared with TRBD1. V shed 3 bases, J shed 9 bases, and the junction held 8 bases outside the gene matches. Looked up from germline, CDR1 is SQVTM and CDR2 is ANQGSEA. The CDR3 runs 13 residues. CDR3 in amino acids: CSVETGPSRPQHF. The CDR3 bases are TGCAGCGTTGAGACAGGGCCCTCCAGGCCCCAGCATTTT. The full variable domain, rest sourced from reference TRBV29-1 and TRBJ1-5, is SAVISQKPSRDICQRGTSLTIQCQVDSQVTMMFWYRQQPGQSLTLIATANQGSEATYESGFVIDKFPISRPNLTFSTLTVSNMSPEDSSIYLCSVETGPSRPQHFGDGTRLSIL.

About this clonotype: One base away lies a much larger clone, so this may be a sequencing read error. The V gene is TRBV3-1, the J gene TRBJ2-3; unclear D gene. Germline V CDR1 and CDR2: LGHDT, YNNKEL (reference sequence). This CDR3 region has 12 residues. Trimming took off 1 base at V and 7 bases at J, with 6 bases between the two ends. The CDR3 loop is CASSQGAHTQYF. CDR3 bases: TGTGCCAGCAGCCAAGGGGCACATACGCAGTATTTT.

The sample holds a few counts of this clonotype. One end of the junction varies from germline; a read error may be responsible. CDR3 DNA sequence: TGTGCCAGCAGTTTCACCACGTGGCAGGGGAACACTGAAACTTTCTTT. Translated: CASSFTTWQGNTETFF. The chain is built from TRBV28 and TRBJ1-1; a possible D gene is TRBD1 (6 bases). The CDR3 consists of 16 residues. Germline-derived CDR1 and CDR2 are MDHEN and SYDVKM. The full variable domain, in which reference TRBV28 and TRBJ1-1 provide the parts outside the CDR3, is DVKVTQSSRYLVKRTGEKVFLECVQDMDHENMFWYRQDPGLGLRLIYFSYDVKMKEKGDIPEGYSVSREKKERFSLILESASTNQTSMYLCASSFTTWQGNTETFFGQGTRLTVV.

In this sample, this clonotype turned up a few times. J is TRBJ1-2 and V is TRBV4-3; a weak D match, TRBD1 (5 bases). CDR3 length equals 15 residues. Trimming shortened V by 1 base and J by 5 bases, and 14 bases separated the two germline ends. Germline CDR1 LGHNA, CDR2 YSLEER. This CDR3 is CASSQGRGPLYGYTF. The CDR3 DNA reads as TGCGCCAGCAGCCAAGGTCGGGGACCCCTATATGGCTACACCTTC.

This clonotype was seen at least ten times. The chain is built from TRBV11-1 and TRBJ2-3; no reliable D call. Trimming pared 5 bases from V and 2 bases from J, leaving 5 bases between. Per the germline V gene, CDR1 is SGHAT and CDR2 is FQDESV (reference sequence). The CDR3 contains 12 residues. CDR3 residues: CASSLFTDTQYF. The CDR3 nucleotides are TGTGCCAGCAGCCTCTTCACAGATACGCAGTATTTT.

This clonotype was observed a few times. The chain links TRBV5-5 to TRBJ2-7; D unresolved. CDR3 size: 14 residues. With 0 bases removed from V and 5 bases from J, the gap between germline ends came to 12 bases. CDR1 SGHKS and CDR2 YYEKEE come from the germline V gene (reference sequence). In DNA, the CDR3 is TGTGCCAGCAGCTTGGTAATATGGGGTCACGAGCAGTACTTC. This sequence encodes CASSLVIWGHEQYF.

In its sample, this clonotype was seen a few times. CDR3 coding DNA: TGTGCCAGCAGCTTAACAGGGCGTTTTTACTACAATGAGCAGTTCTTC. Protein product: CASSLTGRFYYNEQFF. This rearrangement joins TRBV7-9 to TRBJ2-1; TRBD1 is a possible D gene (6 bases). Trimming pared 2 bases from V and 3 bases from J, leaving 14 bases between. The CDR3 has 16 amino acids. The germline CDR1 and CDR2 sequences are SEHNR and FQNEAQ (reference sequence).